This is a list of T cell receptor beta chains from one sample in a study of blood T cell repertoires in COVID-19. Sequenced by immunoSEQ multiplex PCR; TCRdb stores in-frame clones only, minus some. The sample shows under 300,000 clones, around 84% of them seen only once. Sequenced input: peripheral blood. The receptors here all came from a woman aged 70-85 years with active or convalescent COVID-19. Each CDR3 is given with its conserved first and last residue. A D gene is named only where the DNA matches it firmly. Clone size is shown for a subset of rows, as once, few, many or a class of expanded clone.

D gene: TRBD2
clone size: -
J gene: TRBJ2-1
CDR3 length: 14
V gene: TRBV24-1
CDR3 protein: CATSASGGGNEQFF
CDR3 DNA: TGTGCCACCAGTGCTAGCGGGGGTGGGAATGAGCAGTTCTTC

D gene: TRBD2
clone size: -
J gene: TRBJ2-1
CDR3 length: 15
V gene: TRBV7-9
CDR3 protein: CASSMKRGGYNEQFF
CDR3 DNA: TGTGCCAGCAGCATGAAGCGGGGGGGCTACAATGAGCAGTTCTTC

D gene: -
clone size: -
J gene: TRBJ1-2
CDR3 length: 13
V gene: TRBV19
CDR3 protein: CASSSSVLYGYTF
CDR3 DNA: TGTGCCAGTAGTAGTTCCGTCCTGTATGGCTACACCTTC

D gene: TRBD1
clone size: once
J gene: TRBJ1-6
CDR3 length: 15
V gene: TRBV7-2
CDR3 protein: CASSLAAGGNSPLHF
CDR3 DNA: TGTGCCAGCAGCTTAGCAGCAGGGGGTAATTCACCCCTCCACTTT

D gene: -
clone size: -
J gene: TRBJ2-3
CDR3 length: 14
V gene: TRBV5-1
CDR3 protein: CASSLYSPTDTQYF
CDR3 DNA: TGCGCCAGCAGCTTGTATAGCCCCACAGATACGCAGTATTTT

D gene: TRBD1
clone size: -
J gene: TRBJ2-7
CDR3 length: 16
V gene: TRBV6-4
CDR3 protein: CASSRGGRDRAYEQYF
CDR3 DNA: TGTGCCAGCAGTAGGGGGGGCCGGGACAGGGCTTACGAGCAGTACTTC

D gene: TRBD1
clone size: -
J gene: TRBJ1-2
CDR3 length: 16
V gene: TRBV18
CDR3 protein: CASSPQQGVGYYGYTF
CDR3 DNA: TGTGCCAGCTCACCACAACAGGGGGTAGGATACTATGGCTACACCTTC

D gene: TRBD1
clone size: -
J gene: TRBJ1-2
CDR3 length: 15
V gene: TRBV5-8
CDR3 protein: CASSLIGGSSYGYTF
CDR3 DNA: TGTGCCAGCAGCTTGATAGGGGGCTCCTCCTATGGCTACACCTTC

D gene: -
clone size: -
J gene: TRBJ1-1
CDR3 length: 14
V gene: TRBV18
CDR3 protein: CASSPGALNTEAFF
CDR3 DNA: TGTGCCAGCTCACCAGGGGCTTTGAACACTGAAGCTTTCTTT

D gene: -
clone size: -
J gene: TRBJ1-6
CDR3 length: 15
V gene: TRBV4-3
CDR3 protein: CASSQDLWASSPLHF
CDR3 DNA: TGCGCCAGCAGCCAAGATTTATGGGCCTCATCACCCCTCCACTTT

D gene: TRBD2
clone size: -
J gene: TRBJ2-2
CDR3 length: 17
V gene: TRBV3-1/TRBV3-2
CDR3 protein: CATCRTSGGRSTGELFF
CDR3 DNA: TGTGCCACCTGTAGGACTAGCGGGGGTCGAAGCACCGGGGAGCTGTTTTTT

D gene: TRBD2
clone size: -
J gene: TRBJ2-1
CDR3 length: 18
V gene: TRBV2
CDR3 protein: CASRVLAGGASSYNEQFF
CDR3 DNA: TGTGCCAGCAGAGTACTAGCGGGGGGTGCGAGCTCCTACAATGAGCAGTTCTTC

D gene: -
clone size: -
J gene: TRBJ2-6
CDR3 length: 16
V gene: TRBV4-3
CDR3 protein: CARSHGGPGGANVLTF
CDR3 DNA: TGCGCCCGCAGCCACGGGGGGCCGGGGGGGGCCAACGTCCTGACTTTC

D gene: -
clone size: -
J gene: TRBJ1-5
CDR3 length: 11
V gene: TRBV7-2
CDR3 protein: CASSLLGPQHF
CDR3 DNA: TGTGCCAGCAGCTTGCTAGGGCCCCAGCATTTT

D gene: TRBD1
clone size: -
J gene: TRBJ1-2
CDR3 length: 13
V gene: TRBV11-2
CDR3 protein: CASSVWTGAGYTF
CDR3 DNA: TGTGCCAGCAGCGTCTGGACAGGGGCTGGCTACACCTTC

D gene: -
clone size: -
J gene: TRBJ1-6
CDR3 length: 15
V gene: TRBV7-9
CDR3 protein: CASSSPSTGNSPLHF
CDR3 DNA: TGTGCCAGCAGCTCACCCTCTACGGGGAATTCACCCCTCCACTTT

D gene: -
clone size: few
J gene: TRBJ2-2
CDR3 length: 14
V gene: TRBV13
CDR3 protein: CASSLGRGTGELFF
CDR3 DNA: TGTGCCAGCAGCTTAGGCCGGGGCACCGGGGAGCTGTTTTTT

D gene: -
clone size: -
J gene: TRBJ1-1
CDR3 length: 15
V gene: TRBV19
CDR3 protein: CASRIQGRVNTEAFF
CDR3 DNA: TGTGCCAGTAGAATCCAGGGCAGGGTGAACACTGAAGCTTTCTTT

D gene: TRBD1
clone size: -
J gene: TRBJ1-5
CDR3 length: 15
V gene: TRBV2
CDR3 protein: CASGRGFYSNQPQHF
CDR3 DNA: TGTGCTTCCGGCAGGGGGTTCTATAGCAATCAGCCCCAGCATTTT

D gene: -
clone size: -
J gene: TRBJ2-7
CDR3 length: 11
V gene: TRBV20-1
CDR3 protein: CSAKGGLEQYF
CDR3 DNA: TGCAGTGCTAAGGGGGGGCTCGAGCAGTACTTC

D gene: TRBD1
clone size: -
J gene: TRBJ2-1
CDR3 length: 16
V gene: TRBV14
CDR3 protein: CASSQDRVQEGALEIF
CDR3 DNA: TGTGCCAGCAGCCAAGATAGAGTGCAAGAGGGGGCCTTAGAGATCTTC

D gene: TRBD1
clone size: -
J gene: TRBJ1-2
CDR3 length: 13
V gene: TRBV6-5
CDR3 protein: CASSSQGGYGYTF
CDR3 DNA: TGTGCCAGCAGTTCACAGGGGGGGTATGGCTACACCTTC